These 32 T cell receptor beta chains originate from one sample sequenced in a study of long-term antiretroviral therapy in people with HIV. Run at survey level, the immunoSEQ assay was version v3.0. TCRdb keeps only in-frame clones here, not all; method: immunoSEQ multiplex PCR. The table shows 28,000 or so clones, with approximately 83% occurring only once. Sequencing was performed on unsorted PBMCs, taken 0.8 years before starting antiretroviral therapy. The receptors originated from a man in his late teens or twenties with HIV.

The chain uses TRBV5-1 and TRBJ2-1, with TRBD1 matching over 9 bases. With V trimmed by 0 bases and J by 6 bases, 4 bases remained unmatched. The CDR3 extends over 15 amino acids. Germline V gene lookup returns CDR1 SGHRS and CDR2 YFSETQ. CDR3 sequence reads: CASSLVGQGLNEQFF. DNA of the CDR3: TGCGCCAGCAGCTTGGTCGGACAGGGGCTCAATGAGCAGTTCTTC.

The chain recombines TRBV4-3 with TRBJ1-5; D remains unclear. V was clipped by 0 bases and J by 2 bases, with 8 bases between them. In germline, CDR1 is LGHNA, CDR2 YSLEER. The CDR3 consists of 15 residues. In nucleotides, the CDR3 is TGCGCCAGCAGCCAAGACGGCCCTGGCAATCAGCCCCAGCATTTT. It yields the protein CASSQDGPGNQPQHF.

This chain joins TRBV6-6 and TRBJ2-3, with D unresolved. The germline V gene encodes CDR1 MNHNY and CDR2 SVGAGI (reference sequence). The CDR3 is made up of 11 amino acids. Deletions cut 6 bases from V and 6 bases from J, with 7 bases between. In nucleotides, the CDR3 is TGTGCCAGCAGCCCCGTTGATACGCAGTATTTT. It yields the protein CASSPVDTQYF.

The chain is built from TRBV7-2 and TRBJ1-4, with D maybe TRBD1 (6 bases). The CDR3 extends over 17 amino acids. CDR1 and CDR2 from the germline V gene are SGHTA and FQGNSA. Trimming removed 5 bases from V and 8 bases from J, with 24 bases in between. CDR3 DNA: TGTGCCAGCAGCCCTAACCCGCGACAGGCCGTTCGGGAAAAACTGTTTTTT. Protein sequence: CASSPNPRQAVREKLFF. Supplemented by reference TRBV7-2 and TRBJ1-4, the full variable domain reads GAGVSQSPSNKVTEKGKDVELRCDPISGHTALYWYRQSLGQGLEFLIYFQGNSAPDKSGLPSDRFSAERTGGSVSTLTIQRTQQEDSAVYLCASSPNPRQAVREKLFFGSGTQLSVL.

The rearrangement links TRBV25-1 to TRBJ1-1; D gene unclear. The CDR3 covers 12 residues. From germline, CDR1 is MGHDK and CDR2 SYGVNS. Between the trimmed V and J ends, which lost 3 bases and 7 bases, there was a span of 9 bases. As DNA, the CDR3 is TGTGCCAGCAGTGACCGTCCCTTTGAAGCTTTCTTT. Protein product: CASSDRPFEAFF. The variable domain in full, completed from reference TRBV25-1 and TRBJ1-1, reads EADIYQTPRYLVIGTGKKITLECSQTMGHDKMYWYQQDPGMELHLIHYSYGVNSTEKGDLSSESTVSRIRTEHFPLTLESARPSHTSQYLCASSDRPFEAFFGQGTRLTVV.

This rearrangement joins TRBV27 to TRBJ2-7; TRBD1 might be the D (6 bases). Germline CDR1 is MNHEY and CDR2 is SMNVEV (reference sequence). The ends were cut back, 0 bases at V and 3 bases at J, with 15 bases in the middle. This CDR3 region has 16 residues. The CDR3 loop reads CASSLSPNRVGYEQYF. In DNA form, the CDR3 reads TGTGCCAGCAGTTTATCACCCAACAGGGTCGGCTACGAGCAGTACTTC.

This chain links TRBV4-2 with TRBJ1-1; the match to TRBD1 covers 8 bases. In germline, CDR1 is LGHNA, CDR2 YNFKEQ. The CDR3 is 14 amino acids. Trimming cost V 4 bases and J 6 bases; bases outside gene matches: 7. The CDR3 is CASSPDRGLPEAFF. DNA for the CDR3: TGTGCCAGCAGCCCCGACAGGGGTTTACCTGAAGCTTTCTTT.

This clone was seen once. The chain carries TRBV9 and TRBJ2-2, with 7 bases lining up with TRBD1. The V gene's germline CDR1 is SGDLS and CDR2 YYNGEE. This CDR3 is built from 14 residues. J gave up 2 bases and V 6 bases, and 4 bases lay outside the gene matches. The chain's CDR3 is CASTNRGNTGELFF. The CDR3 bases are TGTGCCAGCACCAACAGGGGCAACACCGGGGAGCTGTTTTTT.

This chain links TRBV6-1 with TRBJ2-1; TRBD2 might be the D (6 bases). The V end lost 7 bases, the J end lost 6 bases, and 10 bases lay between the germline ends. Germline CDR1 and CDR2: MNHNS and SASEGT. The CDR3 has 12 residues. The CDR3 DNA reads TGTGCCAGCAAGATGGGGGGCAATGAGCAGTTCTTC. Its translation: CASKMGGNEQFF.

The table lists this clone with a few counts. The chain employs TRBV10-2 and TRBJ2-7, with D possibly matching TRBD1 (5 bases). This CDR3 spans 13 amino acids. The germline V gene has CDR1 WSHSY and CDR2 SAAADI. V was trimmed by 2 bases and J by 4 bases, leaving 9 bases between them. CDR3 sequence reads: CASSERGWYEQYF. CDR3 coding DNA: TGCGCCAGCAGTGAGAGGGGCTGGTACGAGCAGTACTTC.

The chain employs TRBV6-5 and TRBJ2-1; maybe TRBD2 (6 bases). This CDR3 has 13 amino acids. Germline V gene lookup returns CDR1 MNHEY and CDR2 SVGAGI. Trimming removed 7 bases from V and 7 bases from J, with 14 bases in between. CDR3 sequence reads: CASTAMGGNEQFF. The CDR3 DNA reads TGTGCCAGCACCGCCATGGGGGGTAATGAGCAGTTCTTC.

CDR3 sequence reads: CASSPWGGETQYF. The CDR3 bases are TGTGCCAGCAGCCCCTGGGGGGGAGAGACCCAGTACTTC. The chain employs TRBV13 and TRBJ2-5, with 7 bases fitting TRBD2. This CDR3 spans 13 amino acids. The germline gives CDR1 PRHDT, CDR2 FYEKMQ (reference sequence). J was trimmed by 4 bases and V by 5 bases; bases with no gene match: 4.

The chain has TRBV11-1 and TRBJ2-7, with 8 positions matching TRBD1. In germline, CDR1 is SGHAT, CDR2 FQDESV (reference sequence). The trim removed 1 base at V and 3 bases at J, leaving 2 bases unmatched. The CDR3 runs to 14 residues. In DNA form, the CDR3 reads TGTGCCAGCAGCTTAGGGACAGGGATCTACGAGCAGTACTTC. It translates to CASSLGTGIYEQYF.

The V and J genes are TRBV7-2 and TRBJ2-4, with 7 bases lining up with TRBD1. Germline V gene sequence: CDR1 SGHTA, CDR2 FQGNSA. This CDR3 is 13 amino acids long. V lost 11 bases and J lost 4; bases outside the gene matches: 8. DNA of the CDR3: TGTGCCTCCCCGAGGGGGCTTAAAAACATTCAGTACTTC. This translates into CASPRGLKNIQYF.

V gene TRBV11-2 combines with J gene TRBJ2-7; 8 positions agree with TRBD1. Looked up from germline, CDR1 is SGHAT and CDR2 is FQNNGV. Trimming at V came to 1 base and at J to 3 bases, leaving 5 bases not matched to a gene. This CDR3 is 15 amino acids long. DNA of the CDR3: TGTGCCAGCAGCTTAGGGACAGGGACCTTCTACGAGCAGTACTTC. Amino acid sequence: CASSLGTGTFYEQYF.

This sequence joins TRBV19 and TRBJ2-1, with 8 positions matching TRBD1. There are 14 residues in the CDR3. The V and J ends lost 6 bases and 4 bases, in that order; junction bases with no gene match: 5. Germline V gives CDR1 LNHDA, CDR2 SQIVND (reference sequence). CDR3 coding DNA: TGTGCCAGTAGGACAGGGGTAGGGTACAATGAGCAGTTCTTC. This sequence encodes CASRTGVGYNEQFF.

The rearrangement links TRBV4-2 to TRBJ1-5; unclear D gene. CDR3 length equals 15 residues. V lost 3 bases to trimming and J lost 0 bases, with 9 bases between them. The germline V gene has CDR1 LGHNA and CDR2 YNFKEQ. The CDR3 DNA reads TGTGCCAGCAGCCAGATCCTCTATAGCAATCAGCCCCAGCATTTT. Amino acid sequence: CASSQILYSNQPQHF.

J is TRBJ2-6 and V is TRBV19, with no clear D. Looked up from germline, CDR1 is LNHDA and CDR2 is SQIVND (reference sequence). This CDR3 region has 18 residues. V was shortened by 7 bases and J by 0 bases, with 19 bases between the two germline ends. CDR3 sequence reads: CASTPQTRQSSGANVLTF. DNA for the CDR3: TGTGCCAGTACCCCCCAGACACGTCAAAGCTCTGGGGCCAACGTCCTGACTTTC.

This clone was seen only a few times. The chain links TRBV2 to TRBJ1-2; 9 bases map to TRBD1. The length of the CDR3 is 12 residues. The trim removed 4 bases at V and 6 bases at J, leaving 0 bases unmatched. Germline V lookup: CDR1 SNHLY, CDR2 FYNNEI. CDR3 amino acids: CASSGTGDGYTF. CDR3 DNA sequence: TGTGCCAGCAGTGGGACAGGGGATGGCTACACCTTC.

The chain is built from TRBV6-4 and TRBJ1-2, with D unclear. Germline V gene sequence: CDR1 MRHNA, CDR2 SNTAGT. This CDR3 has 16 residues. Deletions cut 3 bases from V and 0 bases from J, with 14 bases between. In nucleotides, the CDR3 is TGTGCCAGCAGTGAGGGTGCGGAGCCTGCTAACTATGGCTACACCTTC. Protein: CASSEGAEPANYGYTF.

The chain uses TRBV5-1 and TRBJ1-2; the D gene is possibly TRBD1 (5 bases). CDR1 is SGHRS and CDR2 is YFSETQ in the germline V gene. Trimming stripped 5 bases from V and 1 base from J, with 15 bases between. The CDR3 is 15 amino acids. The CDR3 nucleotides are TGCGCCAGCAGTTCGGGCAGGGCCAATAACTATGGCTACACCTTC. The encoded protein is CASSSGRANNYGYTF.

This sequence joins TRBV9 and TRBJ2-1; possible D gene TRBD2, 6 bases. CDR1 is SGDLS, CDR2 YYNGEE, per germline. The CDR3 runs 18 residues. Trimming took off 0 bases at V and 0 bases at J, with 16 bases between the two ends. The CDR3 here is CASSVATGGSYSYNEQFF. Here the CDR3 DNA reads TGTGCCAGCAGCGTAGCTACTGGGGGGAGTTACTCCTACAATGAGCAGTTCTTC.

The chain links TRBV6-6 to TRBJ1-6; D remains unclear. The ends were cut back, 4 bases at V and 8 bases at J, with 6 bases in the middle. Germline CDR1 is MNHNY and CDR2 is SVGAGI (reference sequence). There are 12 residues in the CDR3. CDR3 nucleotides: TGTGCCAGCAGTTCCGTTGATTCACCCCTCCACTTT. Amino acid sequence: CASSSVDSPLHF.

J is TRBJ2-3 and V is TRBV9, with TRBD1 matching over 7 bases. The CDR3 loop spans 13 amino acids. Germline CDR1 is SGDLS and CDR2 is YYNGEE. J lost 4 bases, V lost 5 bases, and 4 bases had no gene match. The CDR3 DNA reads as TGTGCCAGCAGTACACAGGGGCCAGATACGCAGTATTTT. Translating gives CASSTQGPDTQYF.

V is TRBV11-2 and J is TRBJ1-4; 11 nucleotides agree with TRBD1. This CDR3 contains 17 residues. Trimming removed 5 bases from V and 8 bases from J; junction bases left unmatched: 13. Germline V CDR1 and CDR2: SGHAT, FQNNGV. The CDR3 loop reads CASSPGTGGLIFEKLFF. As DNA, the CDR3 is TGTGCCAGCAGCCCCGGGACAGGGGGACTGATTTTCGAAAAACTGTTTTTT.

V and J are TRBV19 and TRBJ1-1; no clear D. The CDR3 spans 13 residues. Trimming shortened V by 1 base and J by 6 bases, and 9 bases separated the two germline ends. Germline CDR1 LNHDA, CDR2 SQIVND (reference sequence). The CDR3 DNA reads TGTGCCAGTAGTATAGTAGAGGAAGCTGAAGCTTTCTTT. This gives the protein CASSIVEEAEAFF.

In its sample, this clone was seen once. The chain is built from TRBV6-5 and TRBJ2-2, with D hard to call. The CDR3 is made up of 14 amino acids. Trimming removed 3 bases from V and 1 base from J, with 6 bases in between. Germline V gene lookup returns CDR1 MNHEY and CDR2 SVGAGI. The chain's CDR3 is CASSYGRNTGELFF. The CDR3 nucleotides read TGTGCCAGCAGTTATGGCCGGAACACCGGGGAGCTGTTTTTT.

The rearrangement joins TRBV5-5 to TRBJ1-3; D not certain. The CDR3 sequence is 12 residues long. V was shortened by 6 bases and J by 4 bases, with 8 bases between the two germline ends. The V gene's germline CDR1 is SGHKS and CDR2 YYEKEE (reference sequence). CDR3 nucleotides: TGTGCCAGCAACAAGGAGGGAAACACCATATATTTT. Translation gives CASNKEGNTIYF.

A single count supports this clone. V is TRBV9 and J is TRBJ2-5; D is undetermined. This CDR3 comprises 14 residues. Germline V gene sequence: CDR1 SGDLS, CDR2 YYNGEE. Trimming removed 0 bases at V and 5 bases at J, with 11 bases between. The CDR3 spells CASSVGVAGETQYF. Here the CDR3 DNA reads TGTGCCAGCAGCGTAGGGGTAGCCGGGGAGACCCAGTACTTC.

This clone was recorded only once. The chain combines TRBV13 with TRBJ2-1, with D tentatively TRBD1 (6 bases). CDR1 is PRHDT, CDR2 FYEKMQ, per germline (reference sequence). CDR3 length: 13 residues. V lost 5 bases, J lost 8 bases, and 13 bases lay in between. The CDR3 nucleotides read TGTGCCAGCAGCCCGGGACAAAGAGATGAGCAGTTCTTC. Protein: CASSPGQRDEQFF.

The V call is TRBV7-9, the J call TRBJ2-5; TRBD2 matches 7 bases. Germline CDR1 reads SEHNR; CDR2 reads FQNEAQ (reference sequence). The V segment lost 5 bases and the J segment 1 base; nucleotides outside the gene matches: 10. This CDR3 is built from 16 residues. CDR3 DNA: TGTGCCAGCAGCCCGCGGGGGAATTCAATCCAAGAGACCCAGTACTTC. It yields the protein CASSPRGNSIQETQYF.

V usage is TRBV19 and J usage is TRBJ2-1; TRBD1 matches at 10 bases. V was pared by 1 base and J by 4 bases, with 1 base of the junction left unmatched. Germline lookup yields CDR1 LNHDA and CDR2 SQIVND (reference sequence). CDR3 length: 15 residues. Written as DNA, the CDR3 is TGTGCCAGTAGTATAGGACAGGGGGCTTACAATGAGCAGTTCTTC. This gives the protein CASSIGQGAYNEQFF.